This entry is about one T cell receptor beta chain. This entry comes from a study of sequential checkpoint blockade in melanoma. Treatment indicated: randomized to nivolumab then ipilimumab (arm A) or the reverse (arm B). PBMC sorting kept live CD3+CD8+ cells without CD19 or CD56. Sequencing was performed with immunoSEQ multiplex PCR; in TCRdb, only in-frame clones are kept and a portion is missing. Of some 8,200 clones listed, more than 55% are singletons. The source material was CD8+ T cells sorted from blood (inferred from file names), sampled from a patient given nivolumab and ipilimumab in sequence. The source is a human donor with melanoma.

The CDR3 here is CASSASDSGYGYTF. CDR3 nucleotides: TGTGCCAGCAGCGCCTCGGACAGTGGATATGGCTACACCTTC. This chain joins TRBV9 and TRBJ1-2, with a possible D match to TRBD1 (6 bases). The germline V and J ends were trimmed by 3 bases and 5 bases, with 14 bases remaining between them. This CDR3 is 14 amino acids long. Germline V lookup: CDR1 SGDLS, CDR2 YYNGEE. Full variable domain (remainder filled in from reference TRBV9 and TRBJ1-2): DSGVTQTPKHLITATGQRVTLRCSPRSGDLSVYWYQQSLDQGLQFLIQYYNGEERAKGNILERFSAQQFPDLHSELNLSSLELGDSALYFCASSASDSGYGYTFGSGTRLTVV.